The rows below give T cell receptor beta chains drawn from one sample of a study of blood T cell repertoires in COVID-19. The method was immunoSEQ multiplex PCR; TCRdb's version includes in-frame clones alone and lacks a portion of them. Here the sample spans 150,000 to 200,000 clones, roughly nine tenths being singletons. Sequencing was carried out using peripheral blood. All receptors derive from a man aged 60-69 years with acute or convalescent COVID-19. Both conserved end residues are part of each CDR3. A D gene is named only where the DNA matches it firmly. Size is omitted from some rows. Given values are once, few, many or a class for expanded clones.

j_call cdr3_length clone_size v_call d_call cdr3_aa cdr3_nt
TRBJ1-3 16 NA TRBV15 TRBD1 CATSGGTGGSGNTIYF TGTGCCACCAGCGGGGGGACAGGGGGTAGTGGAAACACCATATATTTT
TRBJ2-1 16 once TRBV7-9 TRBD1 CASSRPGTGVYNEQFF TGTGCCAGCAGTCGCCCCGGGACAGGGGTCTACAATGAGCAGTTCTTC
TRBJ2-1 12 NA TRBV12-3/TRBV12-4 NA CASSPRNNEQFF TGTGCCAGCAGTCCGCGAAACAATGAGCAGTTCTTC
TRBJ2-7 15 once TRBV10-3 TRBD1 CAIRPQQGSLYEQYF TGTGCCATTCGACCCCAACAGGGGAGTTTGTACGAGCAGTACTTC
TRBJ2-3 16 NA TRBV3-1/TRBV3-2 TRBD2 CASRLRGGLGTDTQYF TGTGCCAGCAGACTCCGGGGGGGCCTTGGCACAGATACGCAGTATTTT
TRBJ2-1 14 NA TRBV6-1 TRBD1 CASSEEGAWNEQFF TGTGCCAGCAGTGAAGAGGGGGCGTGGAATGAGCAGTTCTTC
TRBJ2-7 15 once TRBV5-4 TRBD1 CASSFGQGASYEQYF TGTGCCAGCAGCTTCGGACAGGGGGCCTCCTACGAGCAGTACTTC
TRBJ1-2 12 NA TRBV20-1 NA CSASQGTRGYTF TGCAGTGCTAGTCAGGGAACGAGAGGCTACACCTTC
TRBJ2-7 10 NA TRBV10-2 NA CASSGREQYF TGCGCCAGCAGTGGGCGGGAGCAGTACTTC
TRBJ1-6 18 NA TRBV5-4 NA CASSLFSGGSSYNSPLHF TGTGCCAGCAGCTTATTCTCGGGGGGGAGCTCCTATAATTCACCCCTCCACTTT
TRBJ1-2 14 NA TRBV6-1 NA CASSERAGLGGYTF TGTGCCAGCAGTGAAAGAGCGGGGCTTGGGGGCTACACCTTC
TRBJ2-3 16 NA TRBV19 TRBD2 CASSTLAGLGTDTQYF TGTGCCAGTAGTACCCTAGCGGGCTTGGGTACAGATACGCAGTATTTT
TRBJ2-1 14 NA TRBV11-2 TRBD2 CASNLRGGASEQFF TGTGCCAGCAACCTTCGCGGGGGGGCGAGTGAGCAGTTCTTC
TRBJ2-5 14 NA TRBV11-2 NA CASSLRTFGETQYF TGTGCCAGCAGCTTACGGACATTTGGAGAGACCCAGTACTTC
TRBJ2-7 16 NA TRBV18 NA CASSPVGGQSSYEQYF TGTGCCAGCTCACCCGTCGGGGGGCAGAGCTCCTACGAGCAGTACTTC
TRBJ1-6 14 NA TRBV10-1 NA CASSLRGKNSPLHF TGCGCCAGCAGTTTGAGGGGGAAGAATTCACCCCTCCACTTT
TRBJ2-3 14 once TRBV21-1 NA CASSGFRGGDTQYF TGTGCCAGCAGCGGGTTCAGGGGCGGGGATACGCAGTATTTT
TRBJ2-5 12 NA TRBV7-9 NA CASGDSQETQYF TGTGCCAGCGGTGACTCCCAAGAGACCCAGTACTTC
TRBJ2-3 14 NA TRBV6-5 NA CASRGRGRTDTQYF TGTGCCAGCAGGGGCAGGGGACGCACAGATACGCAGTATTTT
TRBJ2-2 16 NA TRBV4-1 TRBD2 CASSRGRGWGTGELFF TGCGCCAGCAGCCGAGGGAGGGGATGGGGGACCGGGGAGCTGTTTTTT
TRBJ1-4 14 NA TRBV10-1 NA CASSESGGFGKLFF TGCGCCAGCAGTGAGTCAGGAGGGTTTGGGAAACTGTTTTTT
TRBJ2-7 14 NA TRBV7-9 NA CASSSQTAGYEQYF TGTGCCAGCAGCTCGCAGACAGCAGGCTACGAGCAGTACTTC
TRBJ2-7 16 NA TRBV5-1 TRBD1 CASRTAGDSNSYEQYF TGCGCCAGCAGGACCGCTGGGGACAGCAATTCCTACGAGCAGTACTTC
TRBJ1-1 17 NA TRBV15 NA CATSRDSMGGGFTEAFF TGTGCCACCAGCAGAGATTCGATGGGGGGGGGCTTCACTGAAGCTTTCTTT
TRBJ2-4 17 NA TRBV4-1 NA CASSHPLANLAKNIQYF TGCGCCAGCAGCCACCCCCTAGCCAACTTAGCCAAAAACATTCAGTACTTC
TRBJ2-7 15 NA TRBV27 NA CASSFSAGKPYEQYF TGTGCCAGCAGTTTCTCCGCGGGGAAACCCTACGAGCAGTACTTC
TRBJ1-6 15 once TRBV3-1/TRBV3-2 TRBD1 CASSRPTGSGSPLHF TGTGCCAGCAGCCGGCCGACAGGGTCGGGATCACCCCTCCACTTT
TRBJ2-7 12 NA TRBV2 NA CASTAGSYEQYF TGTGCCAGCACGGCAGGGTCCTACGAGCAGTACTTC
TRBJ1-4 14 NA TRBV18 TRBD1 CASSPRQGGEKLFF TGTGCCAGCTCACCTCGACAGGGCGGAGAAAAACTGTTTTTT
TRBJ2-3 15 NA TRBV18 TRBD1 CASSPGQGDTDTQYF TGTGCCAGCTCACCCGGACAGGGCGACACAGATACGCAGTATTTT
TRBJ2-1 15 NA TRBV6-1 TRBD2 CASSDGGAGGAEQFF TGTGCCAGCAGTGATGGAGGAGCGGGGGGGGCTGAGCAGTTCTTC
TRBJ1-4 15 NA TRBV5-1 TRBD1 CASSRDRGANEKLFF TGCGCCAGCAGCCGGGACAGGGGGGCTAATGAAAAACTGTTTTTT
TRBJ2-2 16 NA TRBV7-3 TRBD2 CASSLSGGVIPGELFF TGTGCCAGCAGCCTTAGCGGGGGGGTCATTCCCGGGGAGCTGTTTTTT
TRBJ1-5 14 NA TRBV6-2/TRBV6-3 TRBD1 CASSGTGFTSARHF TGTGCCAGCAGTGGGACAGGGTTTACCTCGGCCAGGCATTTT
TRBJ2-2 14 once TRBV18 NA CASSPTSGEGELFF TGTGCCAGCTCACCGACTTCGGGTGAAGGGGAGCTGTTTTTT
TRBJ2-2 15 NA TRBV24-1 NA CATRGRTTNTGELFF TGTGCCACTAGAGGTAGGACAACGAACACCGGGGAGCTGTTTTTT
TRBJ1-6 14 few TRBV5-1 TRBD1 CASSLQGVTSPLHF TGCGCCAGCAGTTTGCAGGGGGTAACTTCACCCCTCCACTTT
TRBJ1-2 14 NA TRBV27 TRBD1 CASSPGTGNYGYTF TGTGCCAGCAGCCCTGGGACAGGGAACTATGGCTACACCTTC
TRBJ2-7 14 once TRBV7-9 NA CASSSTSSTYEQYF TGTGCCAGCAGCTCAACATCAAGTACCTACGAGCAGTACTTC
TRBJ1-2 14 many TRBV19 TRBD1 CASSSADRGYGYTF TGTGCCAGTAGTAGCGCGGACAGGGGCTATGGCTACACCTTC
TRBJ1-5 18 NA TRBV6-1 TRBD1 CASSGHGTGESGNQPQHF TGTGCCAGCAGTGGCCACGGGACAGGGGAATCGGGCAATCAGCCCCAGCATTTT
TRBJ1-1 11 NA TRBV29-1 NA CSTGRNTEAFF TGCAGCACAGGGAGGAACACTGAAGCTTTCTTT
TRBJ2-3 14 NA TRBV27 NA CASSLEGGTDTQYF TGTGCCAGCAGTTTAGAGGGGGGCACAGATACGCAGTATTTT
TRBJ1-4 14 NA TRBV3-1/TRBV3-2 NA CASSQVQGREKLFF TGTGCCAGCAGCCAAGTGCAGGGTAGAGAAAAACTGTTTTTT
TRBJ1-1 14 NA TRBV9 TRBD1 CASSRLQGDTEAFF TGTGCCAGCAGCCGGTTACAGGGGGACACTGAAGCTTTCTTT
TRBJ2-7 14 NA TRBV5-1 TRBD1 CASSDRSPGGEQYF TGCGCCAGCAGCGACCGGTCTCCAGGGGGCGAGCAGTACTTC
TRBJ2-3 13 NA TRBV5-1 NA CASRGTSTDTQYF TGCGCCAGCAGGGGGACTAGCACAGATACGCAGTATTTT
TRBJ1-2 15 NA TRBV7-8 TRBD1 CASSSATGDLYGYTF TGTGCCAGCAGCTCTGCTACAGGGGACCTCTATGGCTACACCTTC
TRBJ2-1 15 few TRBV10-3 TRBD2 CAISSGGNPYNEQFF TGTGCCATCTCTAGCGGGGGGAACCCCTACAATGAGCAGTTCTTC
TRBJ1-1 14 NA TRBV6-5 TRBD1 CASKTGEVNTEAFF TGTGCCAGCAAAACAGGGGAGGTGAACACTGAAGCTTTCTTT
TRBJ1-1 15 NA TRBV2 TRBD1 CASSNFNRGNTEAFF TGTGCCAGCAGTAACTTCAACAGGGGGAACACTGAAGCTTTCTTT
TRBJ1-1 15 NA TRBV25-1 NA CARHRPFRRHHEAFF TGTGCCAGGCATCGACCCTTTAGACGACACCATGAAGCTTTCTTT
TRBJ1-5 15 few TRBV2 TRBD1 CASSPGQGVYQPQHF TGTGCCAGCAGCCCCGGACAGGGAGTTTATCAGCCCCAGCATTTT
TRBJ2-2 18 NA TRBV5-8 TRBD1 CASSAGTGIGWDTGELFF TGTGCCAGCAGCGCCGGGACAGGAATAGGGTGGGACACCGGGGAGCTGTTTTTT
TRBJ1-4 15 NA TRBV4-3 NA CASSPSEFVNEKLFF TGCGCCAGCAGCCCCTCGGAGTTCGTAAATGAAAAACTGTTTTTT
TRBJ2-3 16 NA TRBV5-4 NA CASSFEWGPGTDTQYF TGTGCCAGCAGCTTCGAATGGGGCCCCGGGACAGATACGCAGTATTTT
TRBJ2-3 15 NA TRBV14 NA CASSPGDTNWDTQYF TGTGCCAGCAGCCCCGGGGACACAAATTGGGATACGCAGTATTTT
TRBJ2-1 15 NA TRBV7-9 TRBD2 CASTQRGGPPNEQFF TGTGCCAGCACCCAGCGGGGGGGCCCACCAAATGAGCAGTTCTTC
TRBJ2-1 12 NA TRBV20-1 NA CSASTGIHEQFF TGCAGTGCTAGTACAGGGATCCATGAGCAGTTCTTC